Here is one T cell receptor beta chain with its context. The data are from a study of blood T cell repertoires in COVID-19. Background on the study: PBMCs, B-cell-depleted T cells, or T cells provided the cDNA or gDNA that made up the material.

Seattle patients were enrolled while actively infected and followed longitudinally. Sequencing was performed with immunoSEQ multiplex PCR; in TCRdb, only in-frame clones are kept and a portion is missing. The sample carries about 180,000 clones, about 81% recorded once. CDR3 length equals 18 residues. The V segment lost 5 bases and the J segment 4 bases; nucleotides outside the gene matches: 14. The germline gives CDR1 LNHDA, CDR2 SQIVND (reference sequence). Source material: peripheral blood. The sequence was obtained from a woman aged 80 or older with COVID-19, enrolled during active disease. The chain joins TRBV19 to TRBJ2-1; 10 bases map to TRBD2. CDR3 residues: CASSPSTAGGLPYNEQFF. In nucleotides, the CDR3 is TGTGCCAGTAGTCCGTCGACAGCGGGGGGGCTCCCTTACAATGAGCAGTTCTTC.